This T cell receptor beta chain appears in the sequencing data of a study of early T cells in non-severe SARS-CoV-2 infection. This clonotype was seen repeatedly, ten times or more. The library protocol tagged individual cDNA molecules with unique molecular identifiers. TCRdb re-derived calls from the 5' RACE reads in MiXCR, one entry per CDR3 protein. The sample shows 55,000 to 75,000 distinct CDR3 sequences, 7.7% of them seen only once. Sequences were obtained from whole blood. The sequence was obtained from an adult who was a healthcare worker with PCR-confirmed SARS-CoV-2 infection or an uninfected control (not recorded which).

The DNA for the CDR3 is TGTGCCAGCAGCTCAGCGGGGCCGGCGGAGACCCAGTACTTC. This translates into CASSSAGPAETQYF. This chain joins TRBV5-6 and TRBJ2-5; 7 bases fit TRBD2. J was trimmed by 5 bases and V by 3 bases; bases with no gene match: 7. There are 14 residues in the CDR3. Germline V gives CDR1 SGHDT, CDR2 YYEEEE.